This passage covers 26 T cell receptor beta chains from one sample sequenced in a study of graft-versus-host responses after intestinal transplantation. These TCRs' antigens remain unknown. Some clones are missing from TCRdb's copy, which holds only in-frame ones; the method was immunoSEQ multiplex PCR. The sample shows roughly 85,000 clones, around 93% of them seen only once. The source was unstimulated CD8+ T cells sorted from spleen or lymph node cells, collected before transplant. Receptors were obtained from a human donor who was the organ donor for an intestinal transplant.

This clone was picked up one time. The chain combines TRBV2 with TRBJ1-5, with D perhaps TRBD1 (5 bases). V was shortened by 1 base and J by 6 bases, with 10 bases between the two germline ends. The CDR3 loop spans 14 amino acids. Germline CDR1 SNHLY, CDR2 FYNNEI. The CDR3 region has the DNA TGTGCCAGCAGTGAAGTTCCTCAGGGTCAGCCCCAGCATTTT. Translating it yields CASSEVPQGQPQHF.

The chain carries TRBV4-1 and TRBJ1-1, with D possibly matching TRBD1 (6 bases). Germline V gives CDR1 MGHRA, CDR2 YSYEKL. The CDR3 spans 15 residues. V shed 4 bases and J shed 0 bases, with 12 bases lying between them. CDR3 sequence: CASSPGGPMNTEAFF. Written as DNA, the CDR3 is TGCGCCAGCAGCCCCGGGGGCCCCATGAACACTGAAGCTTTCTTT.

The rearrangement joins TRBV9 to TRBJ2-3, with TRBD1 matching over 7 bases. Germline lookup yields CDR1 SGDLS and CDR2 YYNGEE. The V segment lost 4 bases and the J segment 5 bases; nucleotides outside the gene matches: 7. This CDR3 is built from 14 residues. This CDR3 reads CASSHSGGKDTQYF. CDR3 DNA: TGTGCCAGCAGCCACTCAGGGGGAAAAGATACGCAGTATTTT.

The chain couples TRBV5-3 to TRBJ1-5; the match to TRBD1 covers 10 bases. TRBV5-3 is marked as an open reading frame, function uncertain. The ends lost 6 bases at V and 2 bases at J; junction bases unmatched: 11. The CDR3 consists of 17 residues. CDR3 DNA sequence: TGTGCCAGAATCGGACAGGGGGGAGATCGGGGCAATCAGCCCCAGCATTTT. It encodes CARIGQGGDRGNQPQHF.

The CDR3 sequence is CASSLGPILQGRNEQFF. Here the CDR3 DNA reads TGTGCCAGCAGTTTGGGTCCCATCTTACAGGGACGAAATGAGCAGTTCTTC. The chain links TRBV27 to TRBJ2-1, with a possible D match to TRBD1 (6 bases). Germline V CDR1 and CDR2: MNHEY, SMNVEV (reference sequence). V was shortened by 3 bases and J by 7 bases, with 22 bases between the two germline ends. The CDR3 is 17 residues long.

The chain is built from TRBV6-1 and TRBJ2-7; D ambiguous. Germline CDR1 is MNHNS and CDR2 is SASEGT. V was trimmed by 3 bases and J by 3 bases, leaving 15 bases between them. The CDR3 sequence is 15 residues long. DNA for the CDR3: TGTGCCAGCAGTGAGACCGTAAACGGTTTCTACGAGCAGTACTTC. Protein sequence: CASSETVNGFYEQYF.

The chain joins TRBV4-1 to TRBJ2-1; maybe TRBD2 (5 bases). V gave up 1 base and J gave up 0 bases, with 7 bases separating them. The CDR3 covers 15 residues. In germline, CDR1 is MGHRA, CDR2 YSYEKL. CDR3 protein: CASSQAGSSYNEQFF. The CDR3 nucleotides read TGCGCCAGCAGCCAAGCGGGGAGCTCCTACAATGAGCAGTTCTTC.

This chain uses TRBV5-1 with TRBJ2-7, with D unresolved. The CDR3 runs to 13 residues. Germline CDR1 reads SGHRS; CDR2 reads YFSETQ. The V end was cut by 3 bases, the J end by 2 bases, with 9 bases between. CDR3: CASSSRSTYEQYF. The CDR3 nucleotides read TGCGCCAGCAGCTCCAGAAGTACCTACGAGCAGTACTTC.

V usage is TRBV4-1 and J usage is TRBJ2-2, with TRBD1 as a possible D gene (6 bases). CDR1 and CDR2 from the germline V gene are MGHRA and YSYEKL. This CDR3 has 15 residues. Trimming removed 0 bases at V and 1 base at J, with 6 bases between. The CDR3 DNA sequence: TGCGCCAGCAGCCAAGAGGGACAGAACACCGGGGAGCTGTTTTTT. It codes for CASSQEGQNTGELFF.

This clone was recorded a few times. The V call is TRBV6-4, the J call TRBJ2-7; D is perhaps TRBD2 (6 bases). Looked up from germline, CDR1 is MRHNA and CDR2 is SNTAGT. This CDR3 contains 15 residues. V shed 3 bases and J shed 2 bases, with 14 bases lying between them. This CDR3 is CASSEEYGGTYEQYF. The CDR3 bases are TGTGCCAGCAGTGAGGAATATGGAGGGACCTACGAGCAGTACTTC.

The chain links TRBV5-1 to TRBJ2-2; 8 nucleotides align to TRBD2. The junction had 17 bases not matched to a gene; V was cut back by 4 bases and J by 6 bases. The CDR3 consists of 18 residues. The V gene's germline CDR1 is SGHRS and CDR2 YFSETQ. Written as DNA, the CDR3 is TGCGCCAGCAGCCAAGTAGCGGGGAGTAGTTACCTTGCCGGGGAGCTGTTTTTT. Amino acids: CASSQVAGSSYLAGELFF.

This chain connects TRBV6-1 to TRBJ2-7; weak D call: TRBD1 (6 bases). V was cut by 3 bases and J by 3 bases, with 15 bases left in between. The CDR3 covers 15 residues. Germline-derived CDR1 and CDR2 are MNHNS and SASEGT. Written as DNA, the CDR3 is TGTGCCAGCAGTGATGCCGGGACACCCTACTACGAGCAGTACTTC. Its protein product is CASSDAGTPYYEQYF.

The chain joins TRBV27 to TRBJ2-3; D is ambiguous. The germline gives CDR1 MNHEY, CDR2 SMNVEV (reference sequence). The V end was cut by 7 bases, the J end by 1 base, with 9 bases between. The CDR3 extends over 13 amino acids. CDR3 sequence (DNA): TGTGCCAGCAACCGATTGGGCACAGATACGCAGTATTTT. It codes for CASNRLGTDTQYF.

The CDR3 coding sequence is TGTGCCACGCGGGCCAGCTCCTACAATGAGCAGTTCTTC. Translated: CATRASSYNEQFF. The genes are TRBV6-6 and TRBJ2-1; TRBD2 is a possible D gene (5 bases). CDR3 length: 13 residues. Germline assignment: CDR1 MNHNY and CDR2 SVGAGI (reference sequence). Trimming cost V 10 bases and J 0 bases, with 10 bases left between them.

The V gene is TRBV7-6, the J gene TRBJ2-2, with D maybe TRBD2 (5 bases). Germline assignment: CDR1 SGHVS and CDR2 FNYEAQ. Deletions cut 2 bases from V and 7 bases from J, with 11 bases between. The CDR3 contains 14 residues. As DNA, the CDR3 is TGTGCCAGCAGCTTAAGTTCTGGAGGCGGGGAGCTGTTTTTT. Translating gives CASSLSSGGGELFF.

The V call is TRBV19, the J call TRBJ2-1; D not resolved. From germline, CDR1 is LNHDA and CDR2 SQIVND (reference sequence). The CDR3 runs 14 residues. The V end was cut by 0 bases, the J end by 4 bases, with 7 bases between. CDR3 nucleotides: TGTGCCAGTAGTATAGATCATCAGTACAATGAGCAGTTCTTC. Its translation: CASSIDHQYNEQFF.

The chain is built from TRBV19 and TRBJ1-1, with a weak D call TRBD1 (6 bases). CDR1 is LNHDA and CDR2 is SQIVND in the germline V gene (reference sequence). The CDR3 loop spans 14 amino acids. Trimming removed 4 bases at V and 1 base at J, with 10 bases between. CDR3 residues: CASSNRGANTEAFF. CDR3 in DNA: TGTGCCAGTAGTAATCGGGGGGCGAACACTGAAGCTTTCTTT.

This rearrangement joins TRBV5-4 to TRBJ2-7, with D tentatively TRBD2 (6 bases). This CDR3 contains 15 residues. Germline lookup yields CDR1 SGHNT and CDR2 YYREEE (reference sequence). Deletions cut 2 bases from V and 0 bases from J, with 12 bases between. CDR3 coding DNA: TGTGCCAGCAGCTTATCGGTGGGGGGCTCCTACGAGCAGTACTTC. It translates to CASSLSVGGSYEQYF.

The chain uses TRBV5-7 and TRBJ2-1; D not resolved. TRBV5-7 is annotated as an ORF whose role is uncertain. The CDR3 runs to 12 residues. V shed 0 bases and J shed 7 bases, with 5 bases lying between them. CDR3 nucleotide sequence: TGTGCCAGCAGCTTGGAGGGAAATGAGCAGTTCTTC. Translated: CASSLEGNEQFF.

The V gene is TRBV2, the J gene TRBJ2-7; D may be TRBD2 (7 bases). The germline CDR1 and CDR2 sequences are SNHLY and FYNNEI. This CDR3 has 14 residues. Trimming removed 1 base at V and 6 bases at J, with 13 bases between. CDR3 amino acids: CASSEGPGGPEQYF. CDR3 sequence (DNA): TGTGCCAGCAGTGAAGGGCCGGGGGGCCCCGAGCAGTACTTC. The variable domain in full, completed from reference TRBV2 and TRBJ2-7, reads EPEVTQTPSHQVTQMGQEVILRCVPISNHLYFYWYRQILGQKVEFLVSFYNNEISEKSEIFDDQFSVERPDGSNFTLKIRSTKLEDSAMYFCASSEGPGGPEQYFGPGTRLTVT.

CDR3 residues: CATSRTQGQAFF. For the CDR3, the DNA is TGTGCCACCAGCAGAACACAGGGACAAGCTTTCTTT. J is TRBJ1-1 and V is TRBV15; D perhaps matches TRBD1 (6 bases). Germline CDR1 and CDR2: LNHNV and YYDKDF (reference sequence). Trimming left V 2 bases short and J 9 bases short, with 10 bases between. The CDR3 is 12 amino acids.

This rearrangement joins TRBV7-9 to TRBJ2-6; D not certain. V was shortened by 4 bases and J by 0 bases, with 13 bases between the two germline ends. The CDR3 covers 17 residues. Germline CDR1 is SEHNR and CDR2 is FQNEAQ (reference sequence). The CDR3 region has the DNA TGTGCCAGCAGCTACCACCCATCTCTCTCTGGGGCCAACGTCCTGACTTTC. Amino acids: CASSYHPSLSGANVLTF.

The V call is TRBV7-9, the J call TRBJ2-3; either TRBD1 or TRBD2 may supply D (6 bases each). This CDR3 is built from 18 residues. The germline V gene encodes CDR1 SEHNR and CDR2 FQNEAQ (reference sequence). The V end lost 6 bases, the J end lost 0 bases, and 22 bases lay between the germline ends. The CDR3 here is CASSPNRGRDWSTDTQYF. CDR3 nucleotide sequence: TGTGCCAGCAGTCCGAACCGGGGGCGGGATTGGAGCACAGATACGCAGTATTTT.

The CDR3 region is CASSDSLGQGTGEQYF. The CDR3 nucleotides are TGCGCCAGCAGTGACTCCCTGGGACAGGGGACAGGCGAGCAGTACTTC. The genes are TRBV10-1 and TRBJ2-7, with TRBD1 matching 10 bases. This CDR3 has 16 amino acids. Germline V gives CDR1 WNHNN, CDR2 SYGVQD (reference sequence). With 3 bases clipped from V and 6 bases from J, the junction kept 11 bases outside the gene matches.

This sequence joins TRBV6-5 and TRBJ2-2; 14 nucleotides align to TRBD2. This CDR3 region has 16 residues. Germline V CDR1 and CDR2: MNHEY, SVGAGI. V lost 4 bases and J lost 7; bases outside the gene matches: 5. The CDR3 DNA reads as TGTGCCAGCAGTTTTGGGACTAGCGGGAGCCACGGGGAGCTGTTTTTT. Encoded protein: CASSFGTSGSHGELFF.

The CDR3 nucleotides read TGTGCCAGCAGCGACCCGAATGGCGAGCCCTACAATGAGCAGTTCTTC. It encodes CASSDPNGEPYNEQFF. The chain recombines TRBV9 with TRBJ2-1; D gene uncertain. The V end lost 3 bases, the J end lost 2 bases, and 15 bases lay between the germline ends. The CDR3 is 16 residues long. Germline V gives CDR1 SGDLS, CDR2 YYNGEE.